Sequencing of this TCR beta chain was carried out in a study of blood T cell repertoires in COVID-19. Study overall: The United States, Italy and Spain were the sources of the acute and convalescent COVID-19 samples. T cells, B-cell-depleted T cells, or PBMCs supplied cDNA or gDNA.

Authors' analysis steps: By means of reference gene primer amplification, nucleated cell counts were estimated. This table comes from immunoSEQ multiplex PCR, and its TCRdb copy is limited to in-frame clones, with some not included. That table is the source of V, J and clone size, and D and trimming were worked out from the DNA. The sample includes about 85,000 clones, 65% to 85% seen only once; the top ten take 6.3%. Source material: peripheral blood. The TCR comes from a man aged 55 to 69 with acute or convalescent COVID-19.

The CDR3 loop is CASSLRDRTYTEAFF. In DNA, the CDR3 is TGTGCCAGCAGTTTGCGGGACAGGACTTACACTGAAGCTTTCTTT. The chain carries TRBV2 and TRBJ1-1; 8 nucleotides line up with TRBD1. V trimming: 5 bases; J trimming: 3 bases; junction bases outside the gene matches: 8. This CDR3 has 15 amino acids. Germline V gives CDR1 SNHLY, CDR2 FYNNEI. The whole variable domain, remainder taken from reference TRBV2 and TRBJ1-1, is EPEVTQTPSHQVTQMGQEVILRCVPISNHLYFYWYRQILGQKVEFLVSFYNNEISEKSEIFDDQFSVERPDGSNFTLKIRSTKLEDSAMYFCASSLRDRTYTEAFFGQGTRLTVV.